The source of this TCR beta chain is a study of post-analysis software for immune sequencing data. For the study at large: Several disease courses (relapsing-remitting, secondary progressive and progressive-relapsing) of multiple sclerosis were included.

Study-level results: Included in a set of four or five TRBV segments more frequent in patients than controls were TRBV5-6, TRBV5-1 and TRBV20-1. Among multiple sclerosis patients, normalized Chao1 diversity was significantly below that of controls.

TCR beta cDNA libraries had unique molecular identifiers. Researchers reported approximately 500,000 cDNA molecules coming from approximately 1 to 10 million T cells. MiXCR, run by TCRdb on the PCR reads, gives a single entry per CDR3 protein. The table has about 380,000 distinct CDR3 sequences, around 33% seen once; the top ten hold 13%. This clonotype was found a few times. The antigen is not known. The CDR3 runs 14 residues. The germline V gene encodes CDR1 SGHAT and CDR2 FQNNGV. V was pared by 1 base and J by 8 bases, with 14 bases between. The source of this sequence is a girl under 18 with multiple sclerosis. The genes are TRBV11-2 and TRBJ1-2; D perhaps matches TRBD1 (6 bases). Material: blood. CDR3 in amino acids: CASSLVPAGDGYTF. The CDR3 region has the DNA TGTGCCAGCAGCTTAGTCCCCGCAGGGGACGGCTACACCTTC.